This T cell receptor (beta chain) is drawn from a study of shared clonotypes between healthy human individuals. Across the study: Sampling drew on donors who were a couple of women and a few men aged 18 to 49. Overall study results and limits: The diversity represented, both genetic and in exposure history, was limited by few donors. Researchers sampled only blood; tissue repertoires likely differ.

Trimming shortened V by 4 bases and J by 1 base, and 16 bases separated the two germline ends. CDR3 length: 16 amino acids. Germline assignment: CDR1 SGHVS and CDR2 FQNEAQ. Turning to this clone: Its specificity is not known.

Deep level was the assay's run setting. Here immunoSEQ multiplex PCR was the method, and the copy in TCRdb shows in-frame clones only, minus some. The sample contains approximately 500,000 clones, 60% to 80% of which appear only once. What was sequenced was PBMCs. This chain links TRBV7-8 with TRBJ1-1; tentatively, D is TRBD1 (6 bases). The source of this sequence is a woman aged 40 to 50 in good health. Some clones in this sample may be carry-over from other donors' samples. Here the CDR3 DNA reads TGTGCCAGCAGCTCTGGCGGCAGGGGCAAGAACACTGAAGCTTTCTTT. Translated: CASSSGGRGKNTEAFF.